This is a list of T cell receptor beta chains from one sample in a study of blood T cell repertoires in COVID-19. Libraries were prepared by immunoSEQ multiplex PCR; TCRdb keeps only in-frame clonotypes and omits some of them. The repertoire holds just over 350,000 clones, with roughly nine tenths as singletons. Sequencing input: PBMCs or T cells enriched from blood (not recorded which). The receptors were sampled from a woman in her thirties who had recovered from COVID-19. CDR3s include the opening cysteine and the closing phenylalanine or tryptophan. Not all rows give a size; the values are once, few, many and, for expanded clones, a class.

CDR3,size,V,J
CASSLVGDTYWGEQFF,.,TRBV5-1,TRBJ2-1
CASSPPDRAWTEAFF,.,TRBV3-1/TRBV3-2,TRBJ1-1
CASSSWGGTDTQYF,.,TRBV11-2,TRBJ2-3
CASSEEWGRGTEAFF,.,TRBV6-4,TRBJ1-1
CASSVVGTSAYNEQFF,.,TRBV9,TRBJ2-1
CASSPQGVAYEQYF,.,TRBV9,TRBJ2-7
CASNQGEMNTEAFF,few,TRBV4-1,TRBJ1-1
CASSGRENF,.,TRBV19,TRBJ1-6
CASSLDARTINYGYTF,.,TRBV5-5,TRBJ1-2
CASSRAGTEAFF,.,TRBV19,TRBJ1-1
CASSLDRSNNEQFF,.,TRBV7-8,TRBJ2-1
CASSLTSATDTQYF,.,TRBV11-3,TRBJ2-3
CASSPWQGNTGELFF,.,TRBV6-5,TRBJ2-2
CASKIAGVGEQFF,once,TRBV7-9,TRBJ2-1
CASIGQGGGTEAFF,.,TRBV6-6,TRBJ1-1
CASSLAPTRTIIYEQYF,.,TRBV27,TRBJ2-7
CASSVGKRGQFF,.,TRBV5-4,TRBJ2-1